The present T cell receptor beta chain was sequenced within a study of T cell changes during pregnancy in multiple sclerosis. Assay used: immunoSEQ multiplex PCR; TCRdb lists only in-frame clones, some missing. The data show about 40,000 clones, around 90% seen once. Germline loops: CDR1 SGHKS, CDR2 YYEKEE (reference sequence). V was trimmed by 1 base and J by 3 bases, leaving 12 bases between them. The CDR3 has 15 amino acids. The V and J genes are TRBV5-5 and TRBJ2-3, with unresolved D. The sequencing used CD4+ T cells from peripheral blood mononuclear cells, collected in the third trimester of pregnancy. The origin of this receptor is a female donor with multiple sclerosis, enrolled in a pregnancy study. The chain's CDR3 is CASSLLPSATDTQYF. The DNA of the CDR3 is TGTGCCAGCAGCTTGCTCCCGAGTGCGACAGATACGCAGTATTTT.